This T cell receptor (beta chain) originates from a study of blood T cell repertoires in COVID-19. Study information: Italy, Spain and the United States were the sources of the convalescent and acute COVID-19 samples.

CDR3 length: 14 residues. Germline CDR1 SGHRS, CDR2 YFSETQ. Trimming cost V 2 bases and J 4 bases; bases outside gene matches: 1. The protocol was immunoSEQ multiplex PCR, while the TCRdb copy is restricted to in-frame clones and leaves out a portion. The sample holds 90,000 to 100,000 clones, about 80% seen once. The source material was peripheral blood. The chain joins TRBV5-1 to TRBJ2-7; 12 bases align to TRBD2. The sequence came from a man of 80 years or more with acute or convalescent COVID-19. The CDR3 spells CASSFGTSGYEQYF. As DNA, the CDR3 is TGCGCCAGCAGCTTCGGGACTAGCGGGTACGAGCAGTACTTC.